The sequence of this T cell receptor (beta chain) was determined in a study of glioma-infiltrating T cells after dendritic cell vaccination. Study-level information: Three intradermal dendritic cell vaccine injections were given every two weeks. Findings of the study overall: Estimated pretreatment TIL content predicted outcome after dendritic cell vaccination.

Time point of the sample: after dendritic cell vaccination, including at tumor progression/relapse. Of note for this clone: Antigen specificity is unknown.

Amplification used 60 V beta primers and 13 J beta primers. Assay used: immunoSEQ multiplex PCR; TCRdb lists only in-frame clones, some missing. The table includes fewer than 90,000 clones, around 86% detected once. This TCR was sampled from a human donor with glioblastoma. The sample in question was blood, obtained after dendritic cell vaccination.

The CDR3 DNA reads TGTGCCTGGGGACAGAACACTGAAGCTTTCTTT. As protein: CAWGQNTEAFF. The chain carries TRBV30 and TRBJ1-1; the D gene is possibly TRBD1 (5 bases). The V end was cut by 5 bases, the J end by 1 base, with 5 bases between. The germline CDR1 and CDR2 sequences are GTSNPN and SVGIG (reference sequence). The CDR3 sequence is 11 residues long.